This TCR beta chain appears in the sequencing data of a study of blood T cell repertoires in COVID-19. CDR1 is SGDLS, CDR2 YYNGEE, per germline. This CDR3 has 15 residues. V was pared by 2 bases and J by 4 bases, with 2 bases of the junction left unmatched. In the original analysis: Cell counts per sample came from amplifying reference gene primers. Assay used: immunoSEQ multiplex PCR; TCRdb lists only in-frame clones, some missing. That table furnishes V, J and clone size, whereas the DNA furnished D and trimming. The table shows fewer than 250,000 clones, with just under 90% occurring only once. Each participant's cohort was designated according to participant-reported clinical history. Each exposed participant met a COVID-19 case in the 2 weeks preceding study entry.

This clonotype was obtained from a man between 50 and 59 years old who had been exposed to COVID-19. The V and J genes are TRBV9 and TRBJ2-1; 11 bases line up with TRBD1. Sequencing input: PBMCs or T cells enriched from blood (not recorded which). The CDR3 coding sequence is TGTGCCAGCAGCGTTGGGACAGGGGGGTACAATGAGCAGTTCTTC. It encodes CASSVGTGGYNEQFF. Together with reference TRBV9 and TRBJ2-1, the CDR3 gives the full variable domain: DSGVTQTPKHLITATGQRVTLRCSPRSGDLSVYWYQQSLDQGLQFLIQYYNGEERAKGNILERFSAQQFPDLHSELNLSSLELGDSALYFCASSVGTGGYNEQFFGPGTRLTVL.